This TCR beta chain was identified during a study of cytomegalovirus exposure and HLA in healthy donors. Trimming took 6 bases from V and 2 from J; bases not matched to a gene: 6. The CDR3 contains 15 residues. CDR1 is LNHDA and CDR2 is SQIVND in the germline V gene (reference sequence). Assay used: immunoSEQ multiplex PCR; TCRdb lists only in-frame clones, some missing. This table has about 78,000 clones, about 96% appearing once. This clonotype was obtained from a man in his late teens or twenties in good health and CMV-seropositive. Sequenced: PBMCs. The chain uses TRBV19 and TRBJ2-7; 11 nucleotides agree with TRBD1. The CDR3 nucleotides read TGTGCCAGTAGCCTAGGACAGGGGGCGACCTACGAGCAGTACTTC. Translation: CASSLGQGATYEQYF.